The next 3 T cell receptor beta chains were all read from a single sample in a study of metastatic and nonmetastatic thyroid tumors. Prior to thyroid surgery, none of the patients had received any treatment. TCRdb re-analyzed the PCR reads through MiXCR. The sample consists of fewer than 15,000 clones, about an eighth of them appearing once. What was sequenced was blood. These TCRs come from a female donor with papillary thyroid cancer or a benign thyroid nodule (not recorded which). Some clones in this sample may be carry-over from other donors' samples.

This clone was detected many times. The CDR3 bases are TGTGCCAGCAGCCAGCGGGGGGAGAGCCACAATGAGCAGTTCTTC. This encodes CASSQRGESHNEQFF. V usage is TRBV4-2 and J usage is TRBJ2-1, with 8 bases lining up with TRBD2. The CDR3 loop spans 15 amino acids. With 3 bases clipped from V and 5 bases from J, the junction kept 6 bases outside the gene matches. CDR1 is LGHNA and CDR2 is YNFKEQ in the germline V gene.

The rearrangement uses TRBV6-1 and TRBJ2-2, with D perhaps TRBD2 (6 bases). V lost 7 bases and J 4 bases, leaving 16 bases between the germline ends. The V gene's germline CDR1 is MNHNS and CDR2 SASEGT. The length of the CDR3 is 15 residues. The CDR3 loop is CASTYRGRFTGELFF. The DNA of the CDR3 is TGTGCCAGCACCTACCGTGGGAGGTTCACCGGGGAGCTGTTTTTT.

Within the sample, this clone is medium-sized. The CDR3 DNA sequence: TGTGCCAGTAGTCCACGACAGGGGGCTTGGGCTGAGCAGTTCTTC. This codes for CASSPRQGAWAEQFF. The V call is TRBV19, the J call TRBJ2-1; TRBD1 aligns across 10 bases. This CDR3 region has 15 residues. V gave up 5 bases and J gave up 9 bases; unmatched junction bases: 10. Germline V gene sequence: CDR1 LNHDA, CDR2 SQIVND (reference sequence).